The 11 T cell receptor beta chains given below trace back to one sample, sequenced in a study of T cells in Graves' hyperthyroidism and ophthalmopathy. TCR beta CDR3 region amplification was performed from RNA transcripts. The HTBI primer set was used in a first-round RT-PCR of the TCR CDR3. In TCRdb, the multiplex PCR reads were re-called with MiXCR into one record per CDR3 protein. Among more than 550,000 distinct CDR3 sequences listed, just under 45% were seen once. Material for sequencing was peripheral blood or thyroid tissue (not recorded which). These receptors were obtained from an adult man with Graves' disease, either hyperthyroidism or ophthalmopathy (not recorded which).

J is TRBJ1-5 and V is TRBV15; 11 positions match TRBD1. Trimming removed 0 bases from V and 6 bases from J; junction bases left unmatched: 10. This CDR3 region has 18 residues. The germline V gene has CDR1 LNHNV and CDR2 YYDKDF (reference sequence). The CDR3 is CATSRDPRTGGIVQPQHF. The CDR3 region has the DNA TGTGCCACCAGCAGAGATCCGCGGACAGGGGGCATAGTTCAGCCCCAGCATTTT.

The chain recombines TRBV7-9 with TRBJ2-7; TRBD2 matches at 13 bases. CDR1 is SEHNR, CDR2 FQNEAQ, per germline (reference sequence). After removal of 4 bases from V and 7 bases from J, the junction contained 4 bases not matched to a gene. This CDR3 has 14 residues. The CDR3: CASSWTSGSVEQYF. The CDR3 DNA follows: TGTGCCAGCAGCTGGACTAGCGGGAGTGTGGAGCAGTACTTC.

This chain uses TRBV7-8 with TRBJ1-6, with a weak D call TRBD1 (5 bases). The V end lost 1 base, the J end lost 7 bases, and 11 bases lay between the germline ends. CDR3 length: 15 residues. Germline V lookup: CDR1 SGHVS, CDR2 FQNEAQ. Written as DNA, the CDR3 is TGTGCCAGCAGCTTAGGCGTGCGGGGGAATTCACCCCTCCACTTT. Its protein product is CASSLGVRGNSPLHF. Drawing the rest from reference TRBV7-8 and TRBJ1-6, the complete variable domain is GAGVSQSPRYKVAKRGQDVALRCDPISGHVSLFWYQQALGQGPEFLTYFQNEAQLDKSGLPSDRFFAERPEGSVSTLKIQRTQQEDSAVYLCASSLGVRGNSPLHFGNGTRLTVT.

There are a few counts of this clonotype. The V gene is TRBV20-1, the J gene TRBJ2-7, with 12 nucleotides matching TRBD2. Germline CDR1 reads DFQATT; CDR2 reads SNEGSKA (reference sequence). V lost 3 bases and J lost 4; bases outside the gene matches: 7. CDR3 length: 15 residues. The CDR3 nucleotides read TGCAGTGCTAGCCCTAGCGGGAGGGTCTTTTACGAGCAGTACTTC. Protein product: CSASPSGRVFYEQYF.

The genes are TRBV15 and TRBJ2-5; 12 bases map to TRBD2. The CDR3 is 18 amino acids. Germline-derived CDR1 and CDR2 are LNHNV and YYDKDF (reference sequence). With V trimmed by 0 bases and J by 4 bases, 9 bases remained unmatched. The DNA of the CDR3 is TGTGCCACCAGCAGAGATCCCCAGACTAGCGGGAGCCCAGAGACCCAGTACTTC. It codes for CATSRDPQTSGSPETQYF. Drawing the rest from reference TRBV15 and TRBJ2-5, the complete variable domain is DAMVIQNPRYQVTQFGKPVTLSCSQTLNHNVMYWYQQKSSQAPKLLFHYYDKDFNNEADTPDNFQSRRPNTSFCFLDIRSPGLGDTAMYLCATSRDPQTSGSPETQYFGPGTRLLVL.

This clonotype was recorded many times. The chain employs TRBV25-1 and TRBJ1-1; D remains ambiguous. Trimming took 6 bases from V and 2 from J, leaving 10 bases between them. This CDR3 spans 13 amino acids. CDR1 and CDR2 from the germline V gene are MGHDK and SYGVNS. CDR3 sequence: CASRVHLNTEAFF. CDR3 nucleotide sequence: TGTGCCAGCAGAGTTCACCTAAACACTGAAGCTTTCTTT.

This chain joins TRBV6-5 and TRBJ2-2; 7 bases fit TRBD1. The junction had 3 bases not matched to a gene; V was cut back by 2 bases and J by 0 bases. The CDR3 is 16 residues long. Germline CDR1 and CDR2: MNHEY and SVGAGI. CDR3 sequence: CASSYRQGANTGELFF. The CDR3 DNA reads as TGTGCCAGCAGTTACCGACAGGGCGCGAACACCGGGGAGCTGTTTTTT.

This clonotype has a handful of counts. The chain uses TRBV20-1 and TRBJ2-7; 11 bases are shared with TRBD1. The CDR3 loop spans 14 amino acids. The V gene end was trimmed by 3 bases and the J gene end by 3 bases; junction bases not matched to a gene: 4. In germline, CDR1 is DFQATT, CDR2 SNEGSKA (reference sequence). The CDR3 loop is CSASGDRGDYEQYF. DNA for the CDR3: TGCAGTGCTAGTGGGGACAGGGGGGACTACGAGCAGTACTTC.

The chain combines TRBV5-1 with TRBJ1-1; tentatively, D is TRBD1 (5 bases). Trimming pared 4 bases from V and 0 bases from J, leaving 13 bases between. This CDR3 spans 15 amino acids. The germline V gene encodes CDR1 SGHRS and CDR2 YFSETQ. CDR3 coding DNA: TGCGCCAGCAGCCCGACCGGGACGGTGAACACTGAAGCTTTCTTT. This sequence encodes CASSPTGTVNTEAFF.

The rearrangement links TRBV7-2 to TRBJ2-5; 8 nucleotides line up with TRBD1. The germline gives CDR1 SGHTA, CDR2 FQGNSA. The V and J ends lost 1 base and 5 bases, in that order; junction bases with no gene match: 6. The CDR3 runs to 15 residues. CDR3 sequence: CASSLGGQGLETQYF. CDR3 nucleotide sequence: TGTGCCAGCAGCTTAGGAGGACAGGGTTTGGAGACCCAGTACTTC.

The gene calls are TRBV6-6 and TRBJ2-2, with D perhaps being TRBD1 or TRBD2 (5 bases each). The germline V gene encodes CDR1 MNHNY and CDR2 SVGAGI (reference sequence). Trimming pared 8 bases from V and 7 bases from J, leaving 20 bases between. There are 15 residues in the CDR3. The CDR3: CASGRLLGDGGELFF. CDR3 DNA sequence: TGTGCCAGCGGCCGTTTGCTGGGGGACGGCGGGGAGCTGTTTTTT.